Presented here are 8 T cell receptor beta chains from one specimen sequenced in a study of blood T cell repertoires in COVID-19 (dated by TCRdb to the early 2020s). The library was made by the immunoSEQ multiplex PCR assay. TCRdb limited this immuneACCESS table to in-frame rearrangements with V and J called. A share of clones is missing; checked studies link under half to unresolved V genes, and the rest is unexplained. The sample data list 300,000 to 350,000 clones, and over 75% of these were observed just once. The ten largest clones capture under 6% of the sample. The specimen was PBMCs or T cells enriched from blood (not recorded which). All receptors come from a man between 25 and 39 years old who had recovered from COVID-19.

J is TRBJ1-6 and V is TRBV10-2, with D possibly matching TRBD1 (6 bases). Germline CDR1 WSHSY, CDR2 SAAADI. With 7 bases removed from V and 8 bases from J, the gap between germline ends came to 15 bases. This CDR3 contains 14 residues. The CDR3 DNA is TGCGCCAGCAATCAGGCAGGGGATTATTCACCCCTCCACTTT. This encodes CASNQAGDYSPLHF.

The rearrangement links TRBV10-3 to TRBJ1-2; 7 bases agree with TRBD1. V trimming: 3 bases; J trimming: 2 bases; junction bases outside the gene matches: 3. Germline values: CDR1 ENHRY, CDR2 SYGVKD. This CDR3 is 14 amino acids long. The CDR3 protein is CAISEKTGNYGYTF. CDR3 nucleotides: TGTGCCATCAGTGAAAAGACAGGGAACTATGGCTACACCTTC.

The rearrangement uses TRBV19 and TRBJ2-5, with a possible D match to TRBD1 (6 bases). The CDR3 sequence is 12 residues long. In germline, CDR1 is LNHDA, CDR2 SQIVND (reference sequence). V dropped 5 bases and J dropped 10 bases, with 14 bases sitting between them. The DNA for the CDR3 is TGTGCCAGTAGTGGGGACATCGGATTCCAGTACTTC. This sequence encodes CASSGDIGFQYF.

The chain uses TRBV7-9 and TRBJ2-5; 10 nucleotides agree with TRBD2. CDR1 and CDR2 from the germline V gene are SEHNR and FQNEAQ (reference sequence). CDR3 length: 17 amino acids. V shed 1 base, J shed 5 bases, and the junction held 10 bases outside the gene matches. The CDR3 region has the DNA TGTGCCAGCAGCTTAGAAGAAGCGGGGGGGTCGCAGGAGACCCAGTACTTC. Translated: CASSLEEAGGSQETQYF.

The chain recombines TRBV21-1 with TRBJ2-1; TRBD2 reflects the table's D call only, with no check against the DNA. TRBV21-1 is a known pseudogene. The CDR3 length is 16 residues. The CDR3 protein is CASSKGEGQNYNEQFF. The CDR3 DNA reads as TGTGCCAGCAGCAAAGGTGAGGGCCAGAACTACAATGAGCAGTTCTTC.

V gene TRBV6-5 combines with J gene TRBJ1-4; TRBD1 is a possible D gene (5 bases). Trimming took 6 bases from V and 0 from J, leaving 8 bases between them. This CDR3 comprises 14 residues. Germline-derived CDR1 and CDR2 are MNHEY and SVGAGI. CDR3 loop: CASSPTATNEKLFF. In nucleotides, the CDR3 is TGTGCCAGCAGCCCGACAGCAACTAATGAAAAACTGTTTTTT.

The chain couples TRBV7-9 to TRBJ1-2; tentative D call: TRBD1 (5 bases). Trimming cost V 0 bases and J 4 bases, with 9 bases left between them. The germline gives CDR1 SEHNR, CDR2 FQNEAQ (reference sequence). The CDR3 has 14 residues. The CDR3 DNA follows: TGTGCCAGCAGCTTAGCGTCTAGGGGCTATGGCTACACCTTC. As protein: CASSLASRGYGYTF.

This rearrangement joins TRBV10-3 to TRBJ2-3; tentative D call: TRBD1 (6 bases). V lost 6 bases and J lost 4, with 11 bases in between. Germline V CDR1 and CDR2: ENHRY, SYGVKD. The CDR3 contains 13 residues. CDR3 residues: CAISMTGPDTQYF. In DNA form, the CDR3 reads TGTGCCATCAGCATGACAGGCCCAGATACGCAGTATTTT.